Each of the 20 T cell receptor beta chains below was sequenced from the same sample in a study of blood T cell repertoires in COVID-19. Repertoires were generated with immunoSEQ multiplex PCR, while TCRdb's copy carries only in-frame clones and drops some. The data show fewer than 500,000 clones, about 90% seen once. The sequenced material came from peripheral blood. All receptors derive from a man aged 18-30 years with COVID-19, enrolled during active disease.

Here the CDR3 DNA reads TGCGCCAGCAGCCGTGAGAGGGGGCGGACCGGGGAGCTGTTTTTT. It encodes CASSRERGRTGELFF. The chain combines TRBV4-1 with TRBJ2-2, with 7 positions matching TRBD1. The CDR3 consists of 15 residues. In germline, CDR1 is MGHRA, CDR2 YSYEKL. Trimming removed 4 bases from V and 5 bases from J; junction bases left unmatched: 7.

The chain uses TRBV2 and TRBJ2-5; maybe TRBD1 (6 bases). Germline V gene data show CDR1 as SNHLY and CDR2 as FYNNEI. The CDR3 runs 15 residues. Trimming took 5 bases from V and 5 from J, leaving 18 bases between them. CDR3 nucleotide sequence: TGTGCCAGCAGTTCCGCCCCCGCAGGACAGGAGACCCAGTACTTC. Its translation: CASSSAPAGQETQYF.

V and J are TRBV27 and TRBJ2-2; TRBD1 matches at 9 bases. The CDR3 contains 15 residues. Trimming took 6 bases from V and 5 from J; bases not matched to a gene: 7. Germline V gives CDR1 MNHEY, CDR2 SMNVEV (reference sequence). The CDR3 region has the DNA TGTGCCAGCAGGTCGGACAGGGGATATACCGGGGAGCTGTTTTTT. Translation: CASRSDRGYTGELFF.

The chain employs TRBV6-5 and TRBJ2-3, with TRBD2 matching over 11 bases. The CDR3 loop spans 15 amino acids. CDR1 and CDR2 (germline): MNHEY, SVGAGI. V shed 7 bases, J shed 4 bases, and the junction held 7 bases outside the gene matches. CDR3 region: CASMLTSGSADTQYF. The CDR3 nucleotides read TGTGCCAGCATGCTCACTAGCGGGAGCGCAGATACGCAGTATTTT.

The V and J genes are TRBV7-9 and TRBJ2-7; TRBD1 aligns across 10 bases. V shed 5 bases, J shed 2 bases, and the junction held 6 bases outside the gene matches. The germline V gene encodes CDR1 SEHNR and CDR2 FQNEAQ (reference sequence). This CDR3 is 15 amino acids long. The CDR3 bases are TGTGCCAGCAGCAGAGGGACAGGGGTAACCTACGAGCAGTACTTC. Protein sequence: CASSRGTGVTYEQYF.

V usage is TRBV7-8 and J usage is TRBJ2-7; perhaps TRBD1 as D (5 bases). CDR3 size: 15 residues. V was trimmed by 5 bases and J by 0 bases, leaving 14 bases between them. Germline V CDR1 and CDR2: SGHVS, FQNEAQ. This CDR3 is CASSTLRQISYEQYF. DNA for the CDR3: TGTGCCAGCAGCACCCTCCGACAGATCTCCTACGAGCAGTACTTC.

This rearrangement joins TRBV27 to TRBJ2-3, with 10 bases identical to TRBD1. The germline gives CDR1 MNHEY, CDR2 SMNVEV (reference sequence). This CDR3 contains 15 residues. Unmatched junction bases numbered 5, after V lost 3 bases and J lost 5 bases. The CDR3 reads CASSFAGQGGDTQYF. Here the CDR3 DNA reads TGTGCCAGCAGTTTCGCCGGACAGGGGGGAGATACGCAGTATTTT.

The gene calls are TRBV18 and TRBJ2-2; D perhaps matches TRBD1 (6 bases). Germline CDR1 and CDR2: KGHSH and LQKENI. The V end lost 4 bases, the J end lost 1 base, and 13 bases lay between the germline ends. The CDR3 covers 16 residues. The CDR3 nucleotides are TGTGCCAGCTCACGCCGACAGGAATTGAACACCGGGGAGCTGTTTTTT. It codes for CASSRRQELNTGELFF.

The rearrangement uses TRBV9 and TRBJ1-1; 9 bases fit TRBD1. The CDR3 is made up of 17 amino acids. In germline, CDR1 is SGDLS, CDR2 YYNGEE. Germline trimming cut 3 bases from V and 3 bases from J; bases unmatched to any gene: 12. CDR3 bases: TGTGCCAGCAGCGCCACACGGTCGGGGACAGGGTACACTGAAGCTTTCTTT. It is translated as CASSATRSGTGYTEAFF.

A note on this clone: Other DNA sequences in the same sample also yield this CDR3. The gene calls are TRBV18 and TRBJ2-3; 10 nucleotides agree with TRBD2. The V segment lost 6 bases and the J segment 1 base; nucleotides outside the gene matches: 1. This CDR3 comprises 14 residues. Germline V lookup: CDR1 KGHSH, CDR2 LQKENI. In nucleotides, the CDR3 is TGTGCCAGCTCGGGGACTAGCGGCACAGATACGCAGTATTTT. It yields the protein CASSGTSGTDTQYF.

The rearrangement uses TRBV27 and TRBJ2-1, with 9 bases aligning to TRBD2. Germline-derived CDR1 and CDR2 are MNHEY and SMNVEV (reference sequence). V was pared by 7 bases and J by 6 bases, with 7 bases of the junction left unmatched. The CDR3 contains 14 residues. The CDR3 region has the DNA TGTGCCAGCATCGGCGGGAGGGCCCTCAATGAGCAGTTCTTC. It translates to CASIGGRALNEQFF.

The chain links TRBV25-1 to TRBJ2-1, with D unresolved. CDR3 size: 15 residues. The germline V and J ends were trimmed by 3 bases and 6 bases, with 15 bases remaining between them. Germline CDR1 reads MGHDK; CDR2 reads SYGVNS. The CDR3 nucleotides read TGTGCCAGCAGTGACCAAGCAGGCCTCACCAATGAGCAGTTCTTC. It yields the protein CASSDQAGLTNEQFF. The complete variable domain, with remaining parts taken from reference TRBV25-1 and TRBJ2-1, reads EADIYQTPRYLVIGTGKKITLECSQTMGHDKMYWYQQDPGMELHLIHYSYGVNSTEKGDLSSESTVSRIRTEHFPLTLESARPSHTSQYLCASSDQAGLTNEQFFGPGTRLTVL.

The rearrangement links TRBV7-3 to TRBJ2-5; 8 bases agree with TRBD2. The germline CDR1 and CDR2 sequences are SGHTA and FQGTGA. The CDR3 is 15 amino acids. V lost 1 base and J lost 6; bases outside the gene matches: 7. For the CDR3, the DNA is TGTGCCAGCAGCTTAAGTGGGACTAGTCAGAAGACCCAGTACTTC. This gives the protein CASSLSGTSQKTQYF.

This CDR3 is CASRGGTSSYQETQYF. CDR3 DNA sequence: TGTGCCAGCAGGGGGGGGACTAGCTCTTACCAAGAGACCCAGTACTTC. The chain combines TRBV2 with TRBJ2-5; 9 positions agree with TRBD2. The CDR3 is 16 residues long. CDR1 is SNHLY and CDR2 is FYNNEI in the germline V gene. J was trimmed by 0 bases and V by 6 bases; bases with no gene match: 8.

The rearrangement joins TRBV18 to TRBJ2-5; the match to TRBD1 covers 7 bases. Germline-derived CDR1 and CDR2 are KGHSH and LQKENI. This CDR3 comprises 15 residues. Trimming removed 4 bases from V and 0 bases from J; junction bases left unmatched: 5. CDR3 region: CASSQGQADQETQYF. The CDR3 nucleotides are TGTGCCAGCTCACAAGGACAGGCAGACCAAGAGACCCAGTACTTC.

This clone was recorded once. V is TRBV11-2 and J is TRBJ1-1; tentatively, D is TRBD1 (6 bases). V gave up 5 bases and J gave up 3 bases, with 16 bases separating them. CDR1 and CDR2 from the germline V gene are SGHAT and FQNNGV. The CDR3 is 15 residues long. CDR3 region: CASSTRTARDTEAFF. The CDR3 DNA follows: TGTGCCAGCAGCACACGGACAGCTCGAGACACTGAAGCTTTCTTT.

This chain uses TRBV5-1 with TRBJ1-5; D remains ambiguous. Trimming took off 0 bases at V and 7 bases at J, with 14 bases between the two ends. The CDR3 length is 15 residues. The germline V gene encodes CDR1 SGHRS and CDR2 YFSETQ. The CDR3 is CASSLGAGRGQPQHF. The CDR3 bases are TGCGCCAGCAGCTTGGGGGCCGGGAGAGGACAGCCCCAGCATTTT.

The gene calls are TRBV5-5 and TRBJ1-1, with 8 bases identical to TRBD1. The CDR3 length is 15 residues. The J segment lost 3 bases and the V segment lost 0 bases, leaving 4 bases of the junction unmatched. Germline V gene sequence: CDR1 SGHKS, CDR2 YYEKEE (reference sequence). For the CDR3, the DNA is TGTGCCAGCAGCTTGGGAGGGACAGGAGACACTGAAGCTTTCTTT. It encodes CASSLGGTGDTEAFF.

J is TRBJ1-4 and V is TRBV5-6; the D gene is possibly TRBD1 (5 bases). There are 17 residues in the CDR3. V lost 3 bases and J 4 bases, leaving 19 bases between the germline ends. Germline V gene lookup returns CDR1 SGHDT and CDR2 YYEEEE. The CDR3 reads CASSWGWREESNEKLFF. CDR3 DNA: TGTGCCAGCAGCTGGGGGTGGAGGGAAGAGAGTAATGAAAAACTGTTTTTT.

The CDR3 nucleotides read TGTGCCAGCAGTGCTTGGAGTGGTGTGACCGGGGAGCTGTTTTTT. It codes for CASSAWSGVTGELFF. The chain recombines TRBV2 with TRBJ2-2, with D unresolved. The CDR3 totals 15 residues. V gave up 4 bases and J gave up 5 bases, with 14 bases separating them. Germline V lookup: CDR1 SNHLY, CDR2 FYNNEI.